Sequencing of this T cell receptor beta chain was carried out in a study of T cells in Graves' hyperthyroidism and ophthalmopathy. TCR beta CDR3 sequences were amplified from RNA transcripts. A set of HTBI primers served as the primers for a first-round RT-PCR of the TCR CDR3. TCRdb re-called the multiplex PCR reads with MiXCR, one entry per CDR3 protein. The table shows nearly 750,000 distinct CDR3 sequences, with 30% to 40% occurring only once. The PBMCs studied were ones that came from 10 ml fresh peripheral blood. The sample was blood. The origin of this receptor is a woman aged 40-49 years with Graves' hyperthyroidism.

The CDR3 nucleotides are TGTGCCAGCAGCTACACCGGGCCGCTAATGAACACTGAAGCTTTCTTT. Its translation is CASSYTGPLMNTEAFF. The chain has TRBV7-8 and TRBJ1-1; D remains ambiguous. In germline, CDR1 is SGHVS, CDR2 FQNEAQ. Trimming took off 4 bases at V and 0 bases at J, with 15 bases between the two ends. The CDR3 runs 16 residues.